This paragraph covers one T cell receptor beta chain sequence. The antigen is undetermined. A much bigger clone sits one base away, suggesting this may be a read error. The sample belongs to a study of regulatory T cells in long-lasting Graves disease. About the research overall: Antithyroid drugs had been taken by newly diagnosed Graves' patients for under 3 months. General study points: Those with persistent disease had in common more public clonotypes (2,741) than new patients (about 900).

Trimming took 5 bases from V and 5 from J, leaving 9 bases between them. CDR3 length: 12 residues. The germline gives CDR1 SGHTA, CDR2 FQGNSA. Indicated time point: newly diagnosed GD, antithyroid drugs for less than 3 months. RNA extracted from PBMCs served as the sequencing template. TCR beta libraries were built with iRepertoire HTBI primers and Arm-PCR of CDR3 regions. TCRdb reprocessed the multiplex PCR reads via MiXCR and lists one record per CDR3 protein. The data contain about 560,000 distinct CDR3 sequences, 15% to 20% of them seen just once; the ten biggest clones take up 12%. The same sample was also studied in work on T cells in Graves' hyperthyroidism and ophthalmopathy. From that study: TCR CDR3 underwent first-round RT-PCR with the HTBI primer set.

The chain links TRBV7-2 to TRBJ1-1, with D tentatively TRBD1 (5 bases). The sample consisted of peripheral blood mononuclear cells (PBMCs), taken at new diagnosis, from a patient treated with antithyroid drugs. The receptor was isolated from a man aged 18-30 years with Graves disease. CDR3 DNA sequence: TGTGCCAGCAGCATCGAGGGGACTGAAGCTTTCTTT. The encoded protein is CASSIEGTEAFF.